This passage covers 24 T cell receptor beta chains from one sample sequenced in a study of T cell responses to AZD1222 COVID-19 vaccine. Clones were read by immunoSEQ multiplex PCR, and TCRdb kept only the in-frame ones, dropping some. Among approximately 75,000 clones, roughly 84% were seen once, and the ten largest hold around 18%. Sequences were derived from peripheral blood, sampled 28 days after the second AZD1222 dose. These TCRs come from an adult who received the AZD1222 COVID-19 vaccine.

The genes are TRBV19 and TRBJ1-2, with D possibly being TRBD1 (5 bases). Trimming removed 7 bases from V and 0 bases from J, with 9 bases in between. Germline V gene sequence: CDR1 LNHDA, CDR2 SQIVND (reference sequence). The CDR3 consists of 13 residues. The CDR3, as DNA: TGTGCCAGTACGGGCAGGGCTAACTATGGCTACACCTTC. Encoded protein: CASTGRANYGYTF.

The chain employs TRBV6-2 or TRBV6-3 and TRBJ2-5; D may be TRBD2 (5 bases). The CDR3 totals 12 residues. The germline CDR1 and CDR2 sequences are MNHEY and SVGEGT. The V and J ends lost 4 bases and 5 bases respectively, with 8 bases between them. Here the CDR3 DNA reads TGTGCCAGCAGTTTGGGAGTGGAGACCCAGTACTTC. Translating gives CASSLGVETQYF.

The V gene is TRBV10-3, the J gene TRBJ1-1, with TRBD1 matching over 8 bases. The CDR3 sequence is 14 residues long. J was trimmed by 4 bases and V by 6 bases; bases with no gene match: 7. Germline V CDR1 and CDR2: ENHRY, SYGVKD. CDR3 bases: TGTGCCATCAGGGACAGGGATGGATCCACTGAAGCTTTCTTT. It codes for CAIRDRDGSTEAFF.

The DNA for the CDR3 is TGTGCCAGCAGCGCGACCCTAGCTACTGAGCAGTTCTTC. The encoded protein is CASSATLATEQFF. The V gene is TRBV5-4, the J gene TRBJ2-1, with D perhaps TRBD2 (5 bases). From germline, CDR1 is SGHNT and CDR2 YYREEE (reference sequence). Trimming cost V 4 bases and J 9 bases, with 14 bases left between them. The CDR3 contains 13 residues.

The J gene is TRBJ1-5, the V gene TRBV19; D uncertain. Between the trimmed V and J ends, which lost 2 bases and 2 bases, there was a span of 4 bases. This CDR3 comprises 13 residues. The germline V gene encodes CDR1 LNHDA and CDR2 SQIVND (reference sequence). DNA of the CDR3: TGTGCCAGTAGTATAACAGGCAATCAGCCCCAGCATTTT. Amino acids: CASSITGNQPQHF.

The chain is built from TRBV28 and TRBJ1-2, with a weak D call TRBD1 (5 bases). Germline V gene lookup returns CDR1 MDHEN and CDR2 SYDVKM. The V gene lost 5 bases and the J gene lost 0 bases, with 10 bases spanning the gap. This CDR3 is built from 14 residues. CDR3 sequence: CASSPGAANYGYTF. CDR3 nucleotides: TGTGCCAGCAGTCCCGGGGCCGCTAACTATGGCTACACCTTC.

This clone showed up just once. V usage is TRBV12-3 or TRBV12-4 and J usage is TRBJ1-6; D is perhaps TRBD1 (5 bases). Trimming cost V 6 bases and J 14 bases, with 11 bases left between them. This CDR3 contains 11 residues. In DNA, the CDR3 is TGTGCCAGCAGGTCGGGGCCAGCCCTCCACTTT. It is translated as CASRSGPALHF.

Here the CDR3 DNA reads TGTGCCAGAAGCTTGGCCGGACACACGATCCCCGGGGAGCTGTTTTTT. As protein: CARSLAGHTIPGELFF. V and J are TRBV5-3 and TRBJ2-2; D may be TRBD1 (5 bases). TRBV5-3 belongs to the ORF category, with a function that is uncertain. This CDR3 has 16 amino acids. V lost 0 bases to trimming and J lost 6 bases, with 15 bases between them.

This clone was seen a few times. This sequence joins TRBV19 and TRBJ2-1; TRBD2 aligns across 8 bases. Germline values: CDR1 LNHDA, CDR2 SQIVND (reference sequence). The CDR3 extends over 17 amino acids. V was clipped by 1 base and J by 6 bases; unmatched bases: 11. The DNA of the CDR3 is TGTGCCAGTAGTATAGTAACTGTCGGGGGGGCGGGCAATGAGCAGTTCTTC. Its protein product is CASSIVTVGGAGNEQFF. The full variable domain, in which reference TRBV19 and TRBJ2-1 provide the parts outside the CDR3, is DGGITQSPKYLFRKEGQNVTLSCEQNLNHDAMYWYRQDPGQGLRLIYYSQIVNDFQKGDIAEGYSVSREKKESFPLTVTSAQKNPTAFYLCASSIVTVGGAGNEQFFGPGTRLTVL.

This rearrangement joins TRBV7-2 to TRBJ2-7; 7 bases align to TRBD2. Per germline, CDR1 SGHTA and CDR2 FQGNSA. Losses at the gene ends were 0 bases for V and 3 bases for J; bases not matched to a gene: 5. CDR3 size: 15 residues. The CDR3: CASSLASGGDYEQYF. CDR3 DNA sequence: TGTGCCAGCAGCTTAGCGTCGGGGGGTGACTACGAGCAGTACTTC. The full variable domain, with the rest looked up from reference TRBV7-2 and TRBJ2-7, is GAGVSQSPSNKVTEKGKDVELRCDPISGHTALYWYRQSLGQGLEFLIYFQGNSAPDKSGLPSDRFSAERTGGSVSTLTIQRTQQEDSAVYLCASSLASGGDYEQYFGPGTRLTVT.

The gene calls are TRBV20-1 and TRBJ2-3; no clear D gene. The germline V gene has CDR1 DFQATT and CDR2 SNEGSKA (reference sequence). There are 11 residues in the CDR3. The CDR3 DNA reads as TGCAGCGCGCCTAAAGTTGATACGCAGTATTTT. This sequence encodes CSAPKVDTQYF.

The chain combines TRBV6-2 or TRBV6-3 with TRBJ2-2; maybe TRBD2 (5 bases). Trimming left V 5 bases short and J 6 bases short, with 16 bases between. CDR1 is MNHEY, CDR2 SVGEGT, per germline. This CDR3 region has 15 residues. This CDR3 reads CASSLQHPGAGELFF. The DNA for the CDR3 is TGTGCCAGCAGTCTTCAACACCCCGGGGCCGGGGAGCTGTTTTTT.

The V and J genes are TRBV10-2 and TRBJ2-5; weak D call: TRBD2 (6 bases). The CDR3 spans 13 residues. The V end was cut by 6 bases, the J end by 5 bases, with 13 bases between. Germline loops: CDR1 WSHSY, CDR2 SAAADI. CDR3 coding DNA: TGCGCCAGCAGGGACTCTGGGGGGGAGACCCAGTACTTC. It translates to CASRDSGGETQYF.

The chain joins TRBV5-1 to TRBJ1-6, with TRBD1 matching 8 bases. This CDR3 has 15 amino acids. From germline, CDR1 is SGHRS and CDR2 YFSETQ. J lost 8 bases, V lost 3 bases, and 7 bases had no gene match. CDR3 protein: CASSWSQGGDSPLHF. The CDR3 DNA reads as TGCGCCAGCAGCTGGTCACAGGGGGGCGATTCACCCCTCCACTTT.

The chain recombines TRBV7-2 with TRBJ1-2; no clear D gene. This CDR3 spans 14 amino acids. Trimming removed 5 bases from V and 6 bases from J, with 16 bases in between. Looked up from germline, CDR1 is SGHTA and CDR2 is FQGNSA. The CDR3 sequence: CASSPPHSGDGYTF. CDR3 coding DNA: TGTGCCAGCAGCCCCCCTCATAGCGGGGATGGCTACACCTTC.

The genes are TRBV9 and TRBJ1-3; 7 bases fit TRBD1. The V and J ends lost 1 base and 2 bases, in that order; junction bases with no gene match: 6. This CDR3 is 16 amino acids long. The germline V gene encodes CDR1 SGDLS and CDR2 YYNGEE. CDR3 sequence reads: CASSVTDRRTGNTIYF. DNA for the CDR3: TGTGCCAGCAGCGTAACGGACAGGAGGACTGGAAACACCATATATTTT.

The chain is built from TRBV6-1 and TRBJ2-6; D may be TRBD1 or TRBD2 (6 bases each). The length of the CDR3 is 17 residues. V was clipped by 1 base and J by 4 bases, with 14 bases between them. Per germline, CDR1 MNHNS and CDR2 SASEGT. CDR3 coding DNA: TGTGCCAGCAGTGAAGTAGGAGGGGGTACGGGGGCCAACGTCCTGACTTTC. This gives the protein CASSEVGGGTGANVLTF.

The chain joins TRBV10-3 to TRBJ2-4; 9 positions agree with TRBD2. The CDR3 runs to 14 residues. Germline assignment: CDR1 ENHRY and CDR2 SYGVKD. Germline trimming cut 10 bases from V and 7 bases from J; bases unmatched to any gene: 11. The CDR3 loop is CATQEGGGVNIQYF. The CDR3 nucleotides are TGTGCCACCCAAGAGGGCGGGGGGGTGAACATTCAGTACTTC.

V usage is TRBV5-1 and J usage is TRBJ2-2; D unresolved. V was trimmed by 5 bases and J by 2 bases, leaving 13 bases between them. In germline, CDR1 is SGHRS, CDR2 YFSETQ. The CDR3 sequence is 15 residues long. Here the CDR3 reads CASREDHLNTGELFF. The CDR3 coding sequence is TGCGCCAGCAGAGAGGATCACCTAAACACCGGGGAGCTGTTTTTT.

The chain carries TRBV4-2 and TRBJ2-7; D might be TRBD1 (6 bases). The germline gives CDR1 LGHNA, CDR2 YNFKEQ. Trimming removed 2 bases from V and 0 bases from J, with 17 bases in between. CDR3 length equals 17 residues. As DNA, the CDR3 is TGTGCCAGCAGCCAAAAGGGGGTAGGCTGGACCTCCTACGAGCAGTACTTC. Its protein product is CASSQKGVGWTSYEQYF.

The rearrangement joins TRBV5-1 to TRBJ1-2, with D hard to call. V lost 0 bases and J 8 bases, leaving 11 bases between the germline ends. The CDR3 runs 13 residues. Germline CDR1 and CDR2: SGHRS and YFSETQ. CDR3 nucleotides: TGCGCCAGCAGCTTGGCCGCAGGAGGCGGCTACACCTTC. It specifies CASSLAAGGGYTF. Using reference TRBV5-1 and TRBJ1-2 for the parts outside the CDR3, the full variable domain is KAGVTQTPRYLIKTRGQQVTLSCSPISGHRSVSWYQQTPGQGLQFLFEYFSETQRNKGNFPGRFSGRQFSNSRSEMNVSTLELGDSALYLCASSLAAGGGYTFGSGTRLTVV.

The chain links TRBV24-1 to TRBJ2-3, with D possibly TRBD2 on 6 matching bases. The CDR3 contains 14 residues. Germline CDR1 reads KGHDR; CDR2 reads SFDVKD. V dropped 0 bases and J dropped 6 bases, with 9 bases sitting between them. The CDR3 DNA follows: TGTGCCACCAGTGATTTGTCGGGGGAGGATACGCAGTATTTT. Protein product: CATSDLSGEDTQYF.

This sequence joins TRBV29-1 and TRBJ2-7; 7 nucleotides match TRBD1. Germline CDR1 and CDR2: SQVTM and ANQGSEA. Germline trimming cut 6 bases from V and 2 bases from J; bases unmatched to any gene: 13. The CDR3 is 15 residues long. The chain's CDR3 is CSVGENAGGTYEQYF. The CDR3 DNA follows: TGCAGCGTGGGAGAGAACGCAGGGGGTACCTACGAGCAGTACTTC.

This rearrangement joins TRBV27 to TRBJ2-7; 9 bases map to TRBD1. After removal of 7 bases from V and 1 base from J, the junction contained 5 bases not matched to a gene. The CDR3 extends over 14 amino acids. Germline V lookup: CDR1 MNHEY, CDR2 SMNVEV (reference sequence). The CDR3 bases are TGTGCCAGCAAAGACAGGGGGTGGTCCTACGAGCAGTACTTC. Protein product: CASKDRGWSYEQYF.